Each of the 5 T cell receptor beta chains below was sequenced from the same sample in a study of OX40 agonist ivuxolimab in advanced cancers. Sequenced by immunoSEQ multiplex PCR; TCRdb stores in-frame clones only, minus some. In the table there are around 50,000 clones, approximately 92% of which are singletons. Source: CD4+ or CD8+ T cells sorted from blood, taken in a trial of the OX40 agonist ivuxolimab. Every receptor here comes from an adult with an advanced solid tumor such as melanoma, head and neck, liver or kidney cancer.

V is TRBV5-4 and J is TRBJ2-3; D remains unclear. There are 13 residues in the CDR3. The V gene's germline CDR1 is SGHNT and CDR2 YYREEE (reference sequence). V was cut by 3 bases and J by 6 bases, with 11 bases left in between. CDR3 residues: CASSSIITDTQYF. The CDR3 DNA reads as TGTGCCAGCAGCTCAATTATAACGGATACGCAGTATTTT. Complete variable domain (other parts from reference TRBV5-4 and TRBJ2-3): ETGVTQSPTHLIKTRGQQVTLRCSSQSGHNTVSWYQQALGQGPQFIFQYYREEENGRGNFPPRFSGLQFPNYSSELNVNALELDDSALYLCASSSIITDTQYFGPGTRLTVL.

Written as DNA, the CDR3 is TGTGCCCCCCACTCCCAGCAGTACTTC. This translates into CAPHSQQYF. The rearrangement joins TRBV28 to TRBJ2-7, with no clear D. Trimming left V 11 bases short and J 8 bases short, with 10 bases between. CDR1 is MDHEN, CDR2 SYDVKM, per germline. There are 9 residues in the CDR3.

The chain couples TRBV6-6 to TRBJ1-2; D is unclear. The germline gives CDR1 MNHNY, CDR2 SVGAGI (reference sequence). V was cut by 0 bases and J by 9 bases, with 11 bases left in between. The CDR3 sequence is 13 residues long. The CDR3 region has the DNA TGTGCCAGCAGTTACTCGGCAGCCGAGTGCTACACCTTC. It yields the protein CASSYSAAECYTF.

The chain carries TRBV5-4 and TRBJ1-4; perhaps TRBD1 as D (5 bases). V dropped 4 bases and J dropped 6 bases, with 16 bases sitting between them. Germline CDR1 and CDR2: SGHNT and YYREEE (reference sequence). This CDR3 spans 15 amino acids. CDR3 loop: CASSVGRGNDEKLFF. The CDR3 DNA is TGTGCCAGCAGCGTGGGGAGGGGAAACGATGAAAAACTGTTTTTT.

The V gene is TRBV7-2, the J gene TRBJ2-5; 10 positions agree with TRBD2. The CDR3 consists of 15 residues. V was pared by 1 base and J by 6 bases, with 5 bases of the junction left unmatched. Germline V gene sequence: CDR1 SGHTA, CDR2 FQGNSA. CDR3 sequence (DNA): TGTGCCAGCAGCTTAGATGCACTAGCGGGGCAGACCCAGTACTTC. Residues: CASSLDALAGQTQYF.